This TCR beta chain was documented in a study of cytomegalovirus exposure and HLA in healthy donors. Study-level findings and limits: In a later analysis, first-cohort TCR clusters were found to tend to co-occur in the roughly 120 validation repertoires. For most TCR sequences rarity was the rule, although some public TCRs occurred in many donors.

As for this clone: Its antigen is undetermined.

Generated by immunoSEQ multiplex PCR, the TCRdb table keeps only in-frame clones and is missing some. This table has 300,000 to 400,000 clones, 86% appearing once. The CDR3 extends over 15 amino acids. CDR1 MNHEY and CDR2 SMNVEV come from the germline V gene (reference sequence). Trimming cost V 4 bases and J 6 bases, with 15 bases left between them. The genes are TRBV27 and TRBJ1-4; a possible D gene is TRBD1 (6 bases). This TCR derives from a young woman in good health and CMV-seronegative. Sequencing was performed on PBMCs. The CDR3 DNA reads TGTGCCAGCAGTTCGCAGGGGTTCGTAGATGAAAAACTGTTTTTT. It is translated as CASSSQGFVDEKLFF.